This TCR beta chain was documented in a study of PD-1 blockade in classical Hodgkin lymphoma. As for time point: newly diagnosed, previously untreated cHL patient sample. With magnetic negative selection, CD4+ T cells were purified from PBMCs that had been thawed. Germline CDR1 is MDHEN and CDR2 is SYDVKM. The CDR3 is 13 residues long. V was clipped by 5 bases and J by 4 bases, with 8 bases between them. Method: immunoSEQ multiplex PCR; TCRdb's copy keeps in-frame clones and lacks some. The data contain 29,000 or so clones, around 89% of them singletons. This sequence joins TRBV28 and TRBJ1-4; D gene uncertain. The receptor was isolated from a human donor with classical Hodgkin lymphoma. What was sequenced was CD4+ T cells from blood. The CDR3 here is CASSPDFNEKLFF. CDR3 bases: TGTGCCAGCAGTCCGGATTTTAATGAAAAACTGTTTTTT.